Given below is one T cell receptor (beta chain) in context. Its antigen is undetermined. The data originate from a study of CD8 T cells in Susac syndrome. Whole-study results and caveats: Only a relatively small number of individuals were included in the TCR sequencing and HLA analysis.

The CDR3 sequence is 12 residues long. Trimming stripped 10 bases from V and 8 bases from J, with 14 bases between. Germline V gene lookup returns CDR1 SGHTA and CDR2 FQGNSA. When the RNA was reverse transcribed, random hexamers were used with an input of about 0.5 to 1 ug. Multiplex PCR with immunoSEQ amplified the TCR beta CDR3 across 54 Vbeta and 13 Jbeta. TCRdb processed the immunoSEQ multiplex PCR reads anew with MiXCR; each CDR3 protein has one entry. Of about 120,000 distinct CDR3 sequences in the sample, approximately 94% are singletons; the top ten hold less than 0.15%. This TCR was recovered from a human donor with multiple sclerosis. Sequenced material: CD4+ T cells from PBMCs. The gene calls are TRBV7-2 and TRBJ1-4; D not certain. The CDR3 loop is CATRGSDEKLFF. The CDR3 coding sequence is TGTGCCACCCGGGGTTCGGACGAAAAACTGTTTTTT.